These T cell receptor beta chains were read from a single sample in a study of cytomegalovirus exposure and HLA in healthy donors. Clones were read by immunoSEQ multiplex PCR, and TCRdb kept only the in-frame ones, dropping some. In all, the sample yields over 45,000 clones. Sequenced input: PBMCs. These receptor sequences come from a woman under 30 in good health and CMV-seronegative. The conserved cysteine and the conserved F or W are not part of the CDR3 here.

j_gene,v_gene,CDR3aa
TRBJ1-6,TRBV4-2,ASSQEVNTNSPLH
TRBJ2-7,TRBV13,ASSFRGPMGNEQY
TRBJ2-3,TRBV5-1,ASSDLTSGSGRDTQY
TRBJ2-5,TRBV7-9,ASSLTRGGKETQY
TRBJ2-7,TRBV6-1,ACRGAYEQY
TRBJ2-7,TRBV20-1,SASQGREQY
TRBJ2-3,TRBV5-1,ASSYLAGSADTQY
TRBJ1-2,TRBV19,ASSLRTGTGDGYT
TRBJ1-2,TRBV7-8,ASSLGTRLYGYT
TRBJ1-4,TRBV15,ATSRDPGQGLAEKLF
TRBJ1-5,TRBV7-2,ASSLEGRVQPQH
TRBJ2-7,TRBV27,ASSLRRLSAYEQY
TRBJ2-5,TRBV5-4,ASSSGLAGGMGETQY
TRBJ1-4,TRBV7-9,ASSKQGAFTNEKLF
TRBJ1-6,TRBV5-6,ASHQTVHKRALH
TRBJ2-7,TRBV20-1,SAFSGLEQY
TRBJ1-1,TRBV7-9,ASSSQGNTEAF
TRBJ2-1,TRBV19,ASSPVAGSYNEQF
TRBJ1-3,TRBV7-2,ASSLVQGLGNTIY
TRBJ1-3,TRBV2,ASSVGGYSGNTIY
TRBJ1-1,TRBV14,ASSQGRDRVNTEAF
TRBJ1-4,TRBV18,ASSPLQEKLF
TRBJ2-5,TRBV30,AWSLGLAGGETQY
TRBJ1-5,TRBV7-2,ASSSQGNQPQH
TRBJ2-7,TRBV19,ASSPRDRGSYEQY
TRBJ1-1,TRBV6-5,ASRRQGFWNTEAF
TRBJ1-6,TRBV6-5,ASGDTGNNSPLH
TRBJ1-2,TRBV20-1,SASQGNGYT
TRBJ2-3,TRBV2,ASTREATDTQY
TRBJ1-2,TRBV11-2,ASSSEVNGYT
TRBJ1-1,TRBV23-1,ASIPGNTEAF
TRBJ1-2,TRBV28,ASSFRRAVGGYT
TRBJ1-6,TRBV6-1,ASSEAFSAGPIFSPLH
TRBJ2-7,TRBV4-2,ASSRAKRGYVEQY
TRBJ2-7,TRBV7-9,ASSTWGGLSSYEQY
TRBJ1-2,TRBV11-2,ASSLDVGNYGYT
TRBJ1-2,TRBV5-1,ASSLVEGARNYGYT
TRBJ1-2,TRBV6-5,ASSQNDRGYGYT